What follows are 30 T cell receptor beta chains derived from one specimen sequenced in a study of PD-1 blockade in classical Hodgkin lymphoma. Each patient relapsed following autologous stem cell transplantation, and prior brentuximab vedotin exposure differed. Profiled with immunoSEQ multiplex PCR; TCRdb holds only in-frame clones, not every one. The sample lists 40,000 to 65,000 clones; 81% were seen once. The material sequenced was peripheral blood mononuclear cells (PBMCs), taken at baseline. These receptor sequences come from a human donor with classical Hodgkin lymphoma.

V usage is TRBV9 and J usage is TRBJ2-5, with 12 bases matching TRBD1. The V gene's germline CDR1 is SGDLS and CDR2 YYNGEE. CDR3 length: 16 residues. Trimming at V came to 0 bases and at J to 5 bases, leaving 5 bases not matched to a gene. The CDR3 reads CASSVGPGQGAETQYF. Written as DNA, the CDR3 is TGTGCCAGCAGCGTAGGACCGGGACAGGGGGCGGAGACCCAGTACTTC.

CDR3 DNA: TGTGCCAGTAGCGACCGGGCCCCCACAGATACGCAGTATTTT. Protein: CASSDRAPTDTQYF. This chain uses TRBV19 with TRBJ2-3; D remains ambiguous. In germline, CDR1 is LNHDA, CDR2 SQIVND (reference sequence). CDR3 length equals 14 residues. Trimming took off 6 bases at V and 2 bases at J, with 12 bases between the two ends. Complete variable domain (other parts from reference TRBV19 and TRBJ2-3): DGGITQSPKYLFRKEGQNVTLSCEQNLNHDAMYWYRQDPGQGLRLIYYSQIVNDFQKGDIAEGYSVSREKKESFPLTVTSAQKNPTAFYLCASSDRAPTDTQYFGPGTRLTVL.

The chain is built from TRBV4-2 and TRBJ2-2; 12 positions agree with TRBD2. CDR1 and CDR2 (germline): LGHNA, YNFKEQ. The CDR3 loop spans 17 amino acids. Unmatched junction bases numbered 5, after V lost 1 base and J lost 5 bases. The CDR3 DNA reads TGTGCCAGCAGCCAAGTAGGGACTAGCGGGTTTACCGGGGAGCTGTTTTTT. The encoded protein is CASSQVGTSGFTGELFF.

In its sample, this clone was seen a few times. The chain uses TRBV10-3 and TRBJ2-7; no clear D gene. Deletions cut 2 bases from V and 1 base from J, with 6 bases between. The CDR3 totals 13 residues. CDR1 ENHRY and CDR2 SYGVKD come from the germline V gene. This CDR3 reads CAISEVRSYEQYF. Written as DNA, the CDR3 is TGTGCCATCAGTGAGGTCAGGTCCTACGAGCAGTACTTC.

The chain carries TRBV7-9 and TRBJ2-2, with D tentatively TRBD1 (5 bases). CDR1 and CDR2 (germline): SEHNR, FQNEAQ (reference sequence). The CDR3 runs 13 residues. The V end was cut by 8 bases, the J end by 6 bases, with 13 bases between. The CDR3 DNA is TGTGCCAGCTTCCAGGGTAGGGCCGGGGAGCTGTTTTTT. This translates into CASFQGRAGELFF.

The chain is built from TRBV9 and TRBJ2-2; D not certain. The CDR3 spans 15 residues. V lost 0 bases to trimming and J lost 7 bases, with 13 bases between them. The germline V gene has CDR1 SGDLS and CDR2 YYNGEE. The CDR3 reads CASSVDARPGGELFF. The CDR3 coding sequence is TGTGCCAGCAGCGTAGATGCACGACCTGGCGGGGAGCTGTTTTTT.

The chain joins TRBV29-1 to TRBJ1-1; no reliable D call. Germline CDR1 is SQVTM and CDR2 is ANQGSEA. The CDR3 sequence is 13 residues long. The V and J ends lost 6 bases and 0 bases respectively, with 11 bases between them. The CDR3 loop reads CSVAGMMNTEAFF. CDR3 nucleotides: TGCAGCGTCGCCGGGATGATGAACACTGAAGCTTTCTTT. The entire variable domain, with the rest obtained from reference TRBV29-1 and TRBJ1-1, is as follows: SAVISQKPSRDICQRGTSLTIQCQVDSQVTMMFWYRQQPGQSLTLIATANQGSEATYESGFVIDKFPISRPNLTFSTLTVSNMSPEDSSIYLCSVAGMMNTEAFFGQGTRLTVV.

The genes are TRBV19 and TRBJ2-3; D gene ambiguous. Germline-derived CDR1 and CDR2 are LNHDA and SQIVND (reference sequence). This CDR3 is 13 amino acids long. V was pared by 3 bases and J by 5 bases, with 9 bases between. The chain's CDR3 is CASSMWSRDTQYF. The CDR3 nucleotides read TGTGCCAGTAGTATGTGGAGTCGAGATACGCAGTATTTT.

The chain links TRBV14 to TRBJ1-2; TRBD1 might be the D (5 bases). V was clipped by 5 bases and J by 4 bases, with 14 bases between them. This CDR3 region has 14 residues. Germline-derived CDR1 and CDR2 are SGHDN and FVKESK. The CDR3 is CASSRGLSVYGYTF. As DNA, the CDR3 is TGTGCCAGCAGCAGGGGACTTTCAGTCTATGGCTACACCTTC.

The chain recombines TRBV7-6 with TRBJ2-3, with 9 nucleotides matching TRBD2. The CDR3 totals 19 residues. CDR1 and CDR2 from the germline V gene are SGHVS and FNYEAQ. Trimming removed 4 bases from V and 1 base from J; junction bases left unmatched: 15. DNA for the CDR3: TGTGCCAGCAGCTCAAATTGGCAGCGGGAGGCTCGTGGCACAGATACGCAGTATTTT. Translated: CASSSNWQREARGTDTQYF.

The chain links TRBV9 to TRBJ2-6; D gene uncertain. Germline V gene lookup returns CDR1 SGDLS and CDR2 YYNGEE. This CDR3 contains 16 residues. The V end lost 4 bases, the J end lost 0 bases, and 11 bases lay between the germline ends. The CDR3: CASSHTRSSGANVLTF. The CDR3 DNA reads as TGTGCCAGCAGCCACACCCGCAGCTCTGGGGCCAACGTCCTGACTTTC.

V usage is TRBV7-9 and J usage is TRBJ1-2; the D gene is possibly TRBD1 (6 bases). CDR3 length equals 11 residues. The germline V gene has CDR1 SEHNR and CDR2 FQNEAQ (reference sequence). The V end lost 2 bases, the J end lost 13 bases, and 11 bases lay between the germline ends. CDR3 amino acids: CASSLTGPPTF. The CDR3 bases are TGTGCCAGCAGCTTAACAGGGCCCCCCACCTTC.

This sequence joins TRBV4-1 and TRBJ2-7, with 8 nucleotides matching TRBD2. The germline V gene encodes CDR1 MGHRA and CDR2 YSYEKL. The CDR3 is 16 residues long. After removal of 0 bases from V and 0 bases from J, the junction contained 4 bases not matched to a gene. This chain's CDR3 is CASSQDRSGTSYEQYF. For the CDR3, the DNA is TGCGCCAGCAGCCAAGATCGTAGCGGGACCTCCTACGAGCAGTACTTC.

This chain joins TRBV27 and TRBJ1-5; unclear D gene. CDR3 length: 15 amino acids. In germline, CDR1 is MNHEY, CDR2 SMNVEV (reference sequence). V was clipped by 4 bases and J by 1 base, with 11 bases between them. CDR3 sequence: CASSSFLSSNQPQHF. CDR3 DNA sequence: TGTGCCAGCAGTTCATTTCTTTCAAGCAATCAGCCCCAGCATTTT.

Points on this clone: One end of the junction fails to match germline, which may point to a read error. V usage is TRBV7-7 and J usage is TRBJ2-5; TRBD2 agrees at 10 bases. Germline V gene sequence: CDR1 SSHAT, CDR2 FNYEAQ (reference sequence). CDR3 length: 15 amino acids. CDR3 sequence (DNA): TGTGCTAGCAGTTTAGCGGGAGGAGAATACGAGACCCAGTACTTC. It translates to CASSLAGGEYETQYF.

This chain uses TRBV5-6 with TRBJ2-1; 7 positions agree with TRBD2. Germline-derived CDR1 and CDR2 are SGHDT and YYEEEE. This CDR3 has 15 amino acids. Trimming removed 3 bases from V and 2 bases from J; junction bases left unmatched: 5. The CDR3 here is CASSSQLATYNEQFF. CDR3 DNA: TGTGCCAGCAGCTCTCAACTAGCGACCTACAATGAGCAGTTCTTC.

The table lists this clone with a few counts. The chain combines TRBV18 with TRBJ2-2; the D gene is possibly TRBD1 (6 bases). The CDR3 contains 16 residues. V lost 3 bases to trimming and J lost 4 bases, with 15 bases between them. Per the germline V gene, CDR1 is KGHSH and CDR2 is LQKENI. The DNA for the CDR3 is TGTGCCAGCTCACCGACGGCAGGGGTGAGCACCGGGGAGCTGTTTTTT. Encoded protein: CASSPTAGVSTGELFF.

This clone showed up just once. The chain uses TRBV19 and TRBJ2-1; tentatively, D is TRBD2 (5 bases). This CDR3 has 17 residues. The germline V and J ends were trimmed by 2 bases and 0 bases, with 14 bases remaining between them. CDR1 is LNHDA and CDR2 is SQIVND in the germline V gene (reference sequence). As DNA, the CDR3 is TGTGCCAGTAGTATATATCAGCGGACGAGCTCCTACAATGAGCAGTTCTTC. Translating it yields CASSIYQRTSSYNEQFF.

The chain links TRBV4-1 to TRBJ2-2; D remains unclear. Germline CDR1 reads MGHRA; CDR2 reads YSYEKL. The CDR3 extends over 15 amino acids. Between the trimmed V and J ends, which lost 2 bases and 4 bases, there was a span of 11 bases. CDR3 nucleotides: TGCGCCAGCAGCCAATTTTTAGTTGTCACCGGGGAGCTGTTTTTT. The encoded protein is CASSQFLVVTGELFF.

V usage is TRBV13 and J usage is TRBJ2-1; TRBD2 agrees at 7 bases. CDR3 length: 16 residues. Trimming removed 5 bases from V and 4 bases from J; junction bases left unmatched: 11. The germline gives CDR1 PRHDT, CDR2 FYEKMQ (reference sequence). For the CDR3, the DNA is TGTGCCAGCAGCCTTTTAGCTAGCGGAGGTTACAATGAGCAGTTCTTC. Amino acids: CASSLLASGGYNEQFF.

The chain is built from TRBV10-2 and TRBJ2-3; no firm D call. The ends were cut back, 6 bases at V and 2 bases at J, with 9 bases in the middle. Germline V CDR1 and CDR2: WSHSY, SAAADI. This CDR3 has 13 amino acids. In DNA, the CDR3 is TGCGCCAGCAGGGGCCAGCTCACAGATACGCAGTATTTT. It translates to CASRGQLTDTQYF.

This clone was observed a handful of times. This chain joins TRBV23-1 and TRBJ2-7; 9 bases are shared with TRBD1. TRBV23-1 is noted as an ORF with a role that remains uncertain. This CDR3 comprises 16 residues. Losses at the gene ends were 6 bases for V and 4 bases for J; bases not matched to a gene: 13. The DNA of the CDR3 is TGCGCCAGCAGGAACCATGGGGGGACAGGGATTTACGAGCAGTACGTC. Translating it yields CASRNHGGTGIYEQYV.

J is TRBJ2-3 and V is TRBV5-1; 9 bases align to TRBD1. CDR1 SGHRS and CDR2 YFSETQ come from the germline V gene. Trimming at V came to 6 bases and at J to 6 bases, leaving 11 bases not matched to a gene. This CDR3 is 15 amino acids long. The CDR3 DNA reads as TGCGCCAGCACCTCTACCGGGACAGGGTTGGATACGCAGTATTTT. Its translation: CASTSTGTGLDTQYF.

The genes are TRBV7-7 and TRBJ2-5; possibly TRBD1 for D (6 bases). The germline V gene has CDR1 SSHAT and CDR2 FNYEAQ (reference sequence). This CDR3 is built from 14 residues. Trimming took off 5 bases at V and 5 bases at J, with 15 bases between the two ends. The CDR3, as DNA: TGTGCCAGCAGCGGTACAACAGGGTCGGAGACCCAGTACTTC. This gives the protein CASSGTTGSETQYF.

The chain is built from TRBV15 and TRBJ2-3; no reliable D call. The CDR3 totals 14 residues. CDR1 and CDR2 (germline): LNHNV, YYDKDF (reference sequence). V was shortened by 4 bases and J by 2 bases, with 10 bases between the two germline ends. This chain's CDR3 is CATSKGRITDTQYF. The CDR3 DNA sequence: TGTGCCACCAGCAAGGGTCGAATCACAGATACGCAGTATTTT.

The CDR3 region has the DNA TGTGCCAGCAGTGAATGGGGAAACACTGAAGCTTTCTTT. Translation gives CASSEWGNTEAFF. The rearrangement links TRBV6-1 to TRBJ1-1; D unclear. V was pared by 2 bases and J by 2 bases, with 6 bases between. The CDR3 totals 13 residues. The germline V gene encodes CDR1 MNHNS and CDR2 SASEGT.

The chain joins TRBV6-5 to TRBJ2-3; weak D call: TRBD2 (7 bases). This CDR3 spans 15 amino acids. Trimming shortened V by 0 bases and J by 8 bases, and 15 bases separated the two germline ends. CDR1 is MNHEY and CDR2 is SVGAGI in the germline V gene. For the CDR3, the DNA is TGTGCCAGCAGTTACTCGCTAGGGAGGGGGGGTACGCAGTATTTT. Translating gives CASSYSLGRGGTQYF.

The genes are TRBV9 and TRBJ2-7, with D tentatively TRBD1 or TRBD2 (5 bases each). The CDR3 covers 14 residues. The germline V and J ends were trimmed by 0 bases and 5 bases, with 12 bases remaining between them. Germline V gene data show CDR1 as SGDLS and CDR2 as YYNGEE. The CDR3 protein is CASSVDWGSHEQYF. Here the CDR3 DNA reads TGTGCCAGCAGCGTAGACTGGGGGTCCCACGAGCAGTACTTC.

V is TRBV2 and J is TRBJ2-5, with D unclear. V dropped 6 bases and J dropped 5 bases, with 10 bases sitting between them. The CDR3 spans 12 residues. In germline, CDR1 is SNHLY, CDR2 FYNNEI. The CDR3 nucleotides read TGTGCCAGCAGATCGCTGCGGGAGACCCAGTACTTC. The encoded protein is CASRSLRETQYF. The variable domain in full, with the rest retrieved from reference TRBV2 and TRBJ2-5, is EPEVTQTPSHQVTQMGQEVILRCVPISNHLYFYWYRQILGQKVEFLVSFYNNEISEKSEIFDDQFSVERPDGSNFTLKIRSTKLEDSAMYFCASRSLRETQYFGPGTRLLVL.

The chain combines TRBV9 with TRBJ2-2; D not certain. The V end was cut by 4 bases, the J end by 3 bases, with 16 bases between. Germline-derived CDR1 and CDR2 are SGDLS and YYNGEE. This CDR3 is built from 16 residues. The CDR3 region is CASSPPIFTDTGELFF. CDR3 bases: TGTGCCAGCAGCCCTCCGATATTCACTGACACCGGGGAGCTGTTTTTT.